The present T cell receptor beta chain was sequenced within a study of blood T cells in healthy people across ages. Study results and limitations: Roughly linearly, TCR beta diversity per million T cells fell as age increased.

Germline V lookup: CDR1 MNHEY, CDR2 SMNVEV (reference sequence). J lost 5 bases, V lost 3 bases, and 15 bases had no gene match. The CDR3 consists of 17 residues. For the second PCR, which ran for about 6 to 11 cycles, a sample-barcoded 5' primer and a J-beta primer mix were used. TCRdb processed the 5' RACE reads anew with MiXCR; each CDR3 protein has one entry. The top ten hold about a tenth of the sample, which has some 890,000 distinct CDR3 sequences, under 35% seen once. This clonotype appeared many times. Its antigen is undetermined. The sample also formed part of further work on T cells of mothers and their children. As that study records: Mothers yielded over 9.5 million CDR3 reads, children about 3 million each.

The sample was blood. The V call is TRBV27, the J call TRBJ2-7, with 8 nucleotides matching TRBD1. The TCR comes from a woman aged 40 to 49 in good health. As DNA, the CDR3 is TGTGCCAGCAGTTTTTCCCTCTTCGACAGGGGCACCCACGAGCAGTACTTC. It specifies CASSFSLFDRGTHEQYF.